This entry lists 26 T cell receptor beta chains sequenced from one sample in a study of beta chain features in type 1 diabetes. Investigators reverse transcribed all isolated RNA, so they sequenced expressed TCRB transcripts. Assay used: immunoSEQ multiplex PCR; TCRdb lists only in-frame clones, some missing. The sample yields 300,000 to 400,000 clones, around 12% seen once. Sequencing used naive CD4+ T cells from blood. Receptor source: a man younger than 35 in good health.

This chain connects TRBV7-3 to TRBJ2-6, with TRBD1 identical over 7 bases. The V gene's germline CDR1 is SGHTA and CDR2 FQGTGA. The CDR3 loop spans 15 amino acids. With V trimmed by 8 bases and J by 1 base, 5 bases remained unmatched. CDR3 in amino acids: CASGAGGSGANVLTF. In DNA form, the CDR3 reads TGTGCCAGCGGGGCAGGGGGATCTGGGGCCAACGTCCTGACTTTC.

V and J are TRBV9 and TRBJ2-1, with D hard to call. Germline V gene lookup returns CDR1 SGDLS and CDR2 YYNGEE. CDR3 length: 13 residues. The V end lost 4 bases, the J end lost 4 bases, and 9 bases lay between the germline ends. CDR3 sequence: CASSPDSYNEQFF. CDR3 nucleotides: TGTGCCAGCAGCCCTGACTCGTACAATGAGCAGTTCTTC.

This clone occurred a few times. Here the CDR3 reads CASSWGLAGYYEQYF. The CDR3 nucleotides are TGTGCCAGCAGCTGGGGACTAGCGGGGTACTACGAGCAGTACTTC. The gene calls are TRBV5-4 and TRBJ2-7; TRBD2 matches 13 bases. The V gene's germline CDR1 is SGHNT and CDR2 YYREEE (reference sequence). The CDR3 is 15 amino acids. The ends lost 3 bases at V and 3 bases at J; junction bases unmatched: 3.

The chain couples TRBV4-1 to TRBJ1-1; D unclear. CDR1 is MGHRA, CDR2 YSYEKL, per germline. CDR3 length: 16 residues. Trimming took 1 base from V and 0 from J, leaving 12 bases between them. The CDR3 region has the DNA TGCGCCAGCAGCCAAGGGGTGCGGAACATGAACACTGAAGCTTTCTTT. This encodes CASSQGVRNMNTEAFF.

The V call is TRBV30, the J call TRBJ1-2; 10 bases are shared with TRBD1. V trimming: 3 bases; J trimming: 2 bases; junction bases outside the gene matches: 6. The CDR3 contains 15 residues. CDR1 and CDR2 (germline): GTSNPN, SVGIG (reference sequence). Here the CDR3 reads CAWRLDRGRNYGYTF. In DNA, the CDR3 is TGTGCCTGGAGGCTTGACAGGGGGCGCAACTATGGCTACACCTTC. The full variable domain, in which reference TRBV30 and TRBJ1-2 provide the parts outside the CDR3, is SQTIHQWPATLVQPVGSPLSLECTVEGTSNPNLYWYRQAAGRGLQLLFYSVGIGQISSEVPQNLSASRPQDRQFILSSKKLLLSDSGFYLCAWRLDRGRNYGYTFGSGTRLTVV.

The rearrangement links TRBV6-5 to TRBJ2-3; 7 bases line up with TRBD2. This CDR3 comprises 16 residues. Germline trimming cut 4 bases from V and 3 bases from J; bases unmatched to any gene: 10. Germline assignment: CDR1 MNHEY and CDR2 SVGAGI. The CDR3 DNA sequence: TGTGCCAGCAGTTTCCGGGGACTACCTAGTACAGATACGCAGTATTTT. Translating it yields CASSFRGLPSTDTQYF.

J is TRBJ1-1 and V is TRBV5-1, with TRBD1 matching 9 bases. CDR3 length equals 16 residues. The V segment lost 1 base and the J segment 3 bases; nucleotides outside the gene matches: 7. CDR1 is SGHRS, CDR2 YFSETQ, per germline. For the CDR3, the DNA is TGCGCCAGCAGCTTGACCCCGGGACAGGGTTACACTGAAGCTTTCTTT. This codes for CASSLTPGQGYTEAFF.

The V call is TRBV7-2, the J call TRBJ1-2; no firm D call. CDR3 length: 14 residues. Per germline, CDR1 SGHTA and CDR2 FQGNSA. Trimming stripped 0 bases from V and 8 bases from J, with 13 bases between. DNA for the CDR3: TGTGCCAGCAGCTTAGCGATGGAGGCTATAGGCTACACCTTC. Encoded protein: CASSLAMEAIGYTF.

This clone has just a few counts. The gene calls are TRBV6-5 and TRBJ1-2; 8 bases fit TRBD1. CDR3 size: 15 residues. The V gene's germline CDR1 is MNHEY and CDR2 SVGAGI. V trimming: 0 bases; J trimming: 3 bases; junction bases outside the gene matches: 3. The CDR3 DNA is TGTGCCAGCAGTTACTCTGCAGGGGGCGACTATGGCTACACCTTC. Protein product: CASSYSAGGDYGYTF.

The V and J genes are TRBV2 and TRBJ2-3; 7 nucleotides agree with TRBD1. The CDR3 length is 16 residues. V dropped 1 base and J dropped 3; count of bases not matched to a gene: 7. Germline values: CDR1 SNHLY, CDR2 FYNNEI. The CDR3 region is CASSEDRGFGTDTQYF. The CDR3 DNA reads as TGTGCCAGCAGTGAAGACAGGGGTTTTGGAACAGATACGCAGTATTTT.

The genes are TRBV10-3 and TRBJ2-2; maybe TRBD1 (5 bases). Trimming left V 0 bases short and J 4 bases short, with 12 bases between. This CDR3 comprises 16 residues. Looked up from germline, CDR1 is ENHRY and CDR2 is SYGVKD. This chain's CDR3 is CAISESRPDTTGELFF. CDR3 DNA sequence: TGTGCCATCAGTGAGTCGAGACCGGACACCACCGGGGAGCTGTTTTTT.

The CDR3 DNA sequence: TGTGCCAGCAGTGAATTTATCACGGGTGGCGGGGAGCTGTTTTTT. It specifies CASSEFITGGGELFF. This rearrangement joins TRBV25-1 to TRBJ2-2; D remains ambiguous. Trimming left V 1 base short and J 7 bases short, with 13 bases between. This CDR3 has 15 amino acids. The germline V gene encodes CDR1 MGHDK and CDR2 SYGVNS.

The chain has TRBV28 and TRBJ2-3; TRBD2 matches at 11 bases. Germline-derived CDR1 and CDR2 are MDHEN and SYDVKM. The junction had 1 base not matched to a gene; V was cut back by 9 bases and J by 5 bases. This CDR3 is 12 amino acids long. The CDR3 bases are TGTGCCAGTGGACTAGCGGGAGATACGCAGTATTTT. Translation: CASGLAGDTQYF.

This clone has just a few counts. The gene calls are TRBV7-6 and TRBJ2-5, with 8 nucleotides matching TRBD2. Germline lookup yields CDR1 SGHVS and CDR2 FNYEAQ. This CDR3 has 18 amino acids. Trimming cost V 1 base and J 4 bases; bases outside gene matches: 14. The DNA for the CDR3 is TGTGCCAGCAGCTTAGACATTCCGGGACTAGTCGTGGGAGAGACCCAGTACTTC. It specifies CASSLDIPGLVVGETQYF.

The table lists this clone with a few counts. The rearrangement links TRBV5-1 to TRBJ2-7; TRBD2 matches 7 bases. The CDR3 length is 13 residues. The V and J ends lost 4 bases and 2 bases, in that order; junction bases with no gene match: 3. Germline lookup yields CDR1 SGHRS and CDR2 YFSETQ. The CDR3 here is CASSPGGAYEQYF. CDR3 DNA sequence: TGCGCCAGCAGCCCGGGGGGTGCCTACGAGCAGTACTTC. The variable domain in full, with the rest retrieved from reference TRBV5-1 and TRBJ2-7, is KAGVTQTPRYLIKTRGQQVTLSCSPISGHRSVSWYQQTPGQGLQFLFEYFSETQRNKGNFPGRFSGRQFSNSRSEMNVSTLELGDSALYLCASSPGGAYEQYFGPGTRLTVT.

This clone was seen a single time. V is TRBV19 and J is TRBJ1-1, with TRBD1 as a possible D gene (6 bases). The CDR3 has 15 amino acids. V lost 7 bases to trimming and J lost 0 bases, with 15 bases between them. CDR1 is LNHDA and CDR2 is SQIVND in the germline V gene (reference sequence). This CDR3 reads CASKPSDRLNTEAFF. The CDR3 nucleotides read TGTGCCAGTAAGCCTTCGGACAGATTGAACACTGAAGCTTTCTTT.

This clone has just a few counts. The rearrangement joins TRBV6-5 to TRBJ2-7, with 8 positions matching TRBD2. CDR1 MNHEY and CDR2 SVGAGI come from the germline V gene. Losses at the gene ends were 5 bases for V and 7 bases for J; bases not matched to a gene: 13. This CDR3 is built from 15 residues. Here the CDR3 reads CASSRLGTRASEQYF. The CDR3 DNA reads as TGTGCCAGCAGTCGCCTCGGGACTAGGGCCTCTGAGCAGTACTTC.

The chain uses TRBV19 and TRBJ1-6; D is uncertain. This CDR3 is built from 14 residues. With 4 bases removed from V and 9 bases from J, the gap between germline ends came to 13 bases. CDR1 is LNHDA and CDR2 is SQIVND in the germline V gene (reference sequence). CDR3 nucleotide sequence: TGTGCCAGTAGTACCCTCGATCCGAGTTCACCCCTCCACTTT. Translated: CASSTLDPSSPLHF.

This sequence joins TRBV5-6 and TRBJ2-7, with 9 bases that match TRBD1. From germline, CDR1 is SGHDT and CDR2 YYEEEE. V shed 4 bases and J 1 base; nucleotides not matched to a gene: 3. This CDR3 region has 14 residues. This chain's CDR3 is CASSPGTGSYEQYF. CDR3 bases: TGTGCCAGCAGCCCAGGGACAGGGTCCTACGAGCAGTACTTC.

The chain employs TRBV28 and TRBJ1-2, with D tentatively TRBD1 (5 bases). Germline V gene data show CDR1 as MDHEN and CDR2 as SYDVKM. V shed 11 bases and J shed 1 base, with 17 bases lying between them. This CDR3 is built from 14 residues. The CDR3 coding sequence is TGTGCCTTAAGGGGAGGGGACCTTAACTATGGCTACACCTTC. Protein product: CALRGGDLNYGYTF.

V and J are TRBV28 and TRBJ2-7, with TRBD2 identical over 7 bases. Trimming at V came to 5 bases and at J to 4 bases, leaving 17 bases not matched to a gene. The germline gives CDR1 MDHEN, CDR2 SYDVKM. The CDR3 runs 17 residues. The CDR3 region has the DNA TGTGCCAGCAGTCCCGGCACCGGGACTACGGCTGAATACGAGCAGTACTTC. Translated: CASSPGTGTTAEYEQYF.

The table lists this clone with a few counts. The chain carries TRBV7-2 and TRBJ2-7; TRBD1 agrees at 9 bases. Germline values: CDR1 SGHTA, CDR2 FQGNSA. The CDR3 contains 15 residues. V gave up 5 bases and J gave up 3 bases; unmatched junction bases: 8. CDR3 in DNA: TGTGCCAGCAGCAAGGGACAGGGCATCGGCTACGAGCAGTACTTC. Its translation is CASSKGQGIGYEQYF.

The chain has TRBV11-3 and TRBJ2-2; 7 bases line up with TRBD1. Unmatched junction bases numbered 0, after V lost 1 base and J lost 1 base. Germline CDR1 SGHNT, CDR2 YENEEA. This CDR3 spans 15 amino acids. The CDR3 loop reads CASSLGQGNTGELFF. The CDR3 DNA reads TGTGCCAGCAGCTTAGGACAGGGGAACACCGGGGAGCTGTTTTTT.

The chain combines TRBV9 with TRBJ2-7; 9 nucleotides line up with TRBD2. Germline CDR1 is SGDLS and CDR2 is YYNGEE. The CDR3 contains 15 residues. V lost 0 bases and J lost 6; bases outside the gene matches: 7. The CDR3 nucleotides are TGTGCCAGCAGCGTAGCCGCGGGAGGGTTCTCCGAGCAGTACTTC. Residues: CASSVAAGGFSEQYF.

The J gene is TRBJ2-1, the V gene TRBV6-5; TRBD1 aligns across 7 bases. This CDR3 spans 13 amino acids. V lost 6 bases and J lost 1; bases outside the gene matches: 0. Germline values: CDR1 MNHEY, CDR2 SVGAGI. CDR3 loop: CASRQGSYNEQFF. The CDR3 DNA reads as TGTGCCAGCAGACAGGGGTCCTACAATGAGCAGTTCTTC.

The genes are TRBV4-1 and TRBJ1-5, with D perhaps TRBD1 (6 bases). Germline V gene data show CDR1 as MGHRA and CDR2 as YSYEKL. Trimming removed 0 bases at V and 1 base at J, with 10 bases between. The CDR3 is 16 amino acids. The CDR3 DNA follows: TGCGCCAGCAGCCAAGATGCCAGGGGAAGCAATCAGCCCCAGCATTTT. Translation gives CASSQDARGSNQPQHF.